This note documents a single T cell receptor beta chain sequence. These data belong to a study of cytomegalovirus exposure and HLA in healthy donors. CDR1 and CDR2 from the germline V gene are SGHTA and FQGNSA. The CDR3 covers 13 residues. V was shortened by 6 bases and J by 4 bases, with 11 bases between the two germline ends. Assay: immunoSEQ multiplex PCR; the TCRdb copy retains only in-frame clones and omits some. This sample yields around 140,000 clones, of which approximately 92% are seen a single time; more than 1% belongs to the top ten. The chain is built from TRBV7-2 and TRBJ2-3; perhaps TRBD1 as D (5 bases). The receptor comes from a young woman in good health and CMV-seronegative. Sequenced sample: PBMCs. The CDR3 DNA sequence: TGTGCCAGCAGTTTTAAAGGGGCAGATACGCAGTATTTT. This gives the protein CASSFKGADTQYF.